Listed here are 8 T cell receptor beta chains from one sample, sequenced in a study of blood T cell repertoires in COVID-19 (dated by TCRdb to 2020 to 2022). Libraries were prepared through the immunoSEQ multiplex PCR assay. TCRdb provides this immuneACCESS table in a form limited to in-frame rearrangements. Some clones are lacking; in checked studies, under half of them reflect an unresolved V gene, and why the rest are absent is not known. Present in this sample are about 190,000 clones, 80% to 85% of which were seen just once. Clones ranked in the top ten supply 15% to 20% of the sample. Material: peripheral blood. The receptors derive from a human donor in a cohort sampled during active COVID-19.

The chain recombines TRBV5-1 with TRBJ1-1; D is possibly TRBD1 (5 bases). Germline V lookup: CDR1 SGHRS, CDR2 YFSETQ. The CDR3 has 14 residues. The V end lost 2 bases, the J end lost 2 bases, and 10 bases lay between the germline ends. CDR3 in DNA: TGCGCCAGCAGCTTTGACAGCCGAAACACTGAAGCTTTCTTT. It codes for CASSFDSRNTEAFF. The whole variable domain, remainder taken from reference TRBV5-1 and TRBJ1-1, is KAGVTQTPRYLIKTRGQQVTLSCSPISGHRSVSWYQQTPGQGLQFLFEYFSETQRNKGNFPGRFSGRQFSNSRSEMNVSTLELGDSALYLCASSFDSRNTEAFFGQGTRLTVV.

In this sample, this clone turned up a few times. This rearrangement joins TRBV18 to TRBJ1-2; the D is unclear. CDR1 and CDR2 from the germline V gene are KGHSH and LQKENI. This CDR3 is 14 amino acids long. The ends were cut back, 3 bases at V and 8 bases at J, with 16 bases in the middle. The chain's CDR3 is CASSPSGTNPGYTF. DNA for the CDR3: TGTGCCAGCTCACCCTCCGGCACTAACCCCGGCTACACCTTC.

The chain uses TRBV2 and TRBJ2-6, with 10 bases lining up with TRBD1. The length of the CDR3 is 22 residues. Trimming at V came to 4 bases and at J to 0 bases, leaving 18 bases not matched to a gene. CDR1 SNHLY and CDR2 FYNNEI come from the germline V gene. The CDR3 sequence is CASSGAGTGVVLTHSGANVLTF. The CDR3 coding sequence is TGTGCCAGCAGTGGCGCCGGGACAGGGGTTGTTCTTACTCACTCTGGGGCCAACGTCCTGACTTTC.

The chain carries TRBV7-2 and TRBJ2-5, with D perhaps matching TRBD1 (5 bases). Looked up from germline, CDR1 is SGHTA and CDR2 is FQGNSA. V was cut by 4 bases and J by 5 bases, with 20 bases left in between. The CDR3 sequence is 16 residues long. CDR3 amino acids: CASSSEVGQGFETQYF. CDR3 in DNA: TGTGCCAGCAGCTCAGAAGTGGGGCAGGGATTTGAGACCCAGTACTTC.

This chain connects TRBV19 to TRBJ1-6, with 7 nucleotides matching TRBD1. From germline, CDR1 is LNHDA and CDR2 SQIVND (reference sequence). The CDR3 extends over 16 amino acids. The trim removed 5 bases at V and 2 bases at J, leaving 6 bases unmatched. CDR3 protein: CASSSQGTAYNSPLHF. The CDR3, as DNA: TGTGCCAGTAGTTCACAAGGGACAGCCTATAATTCACCCCTCCACTTT.

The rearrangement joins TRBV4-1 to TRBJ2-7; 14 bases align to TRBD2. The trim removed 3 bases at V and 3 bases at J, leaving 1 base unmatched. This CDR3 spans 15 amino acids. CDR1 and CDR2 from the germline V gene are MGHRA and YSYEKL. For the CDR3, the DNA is TGCGCCAGCAGCCACGGGACTAGCGGGAGCTACGAGCAGTACTTC. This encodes CASSHGTSGSYEQYF.

The CDR3 coding sequence is TGTGCCAGCAGTTATAGGTACAGTCGAGCTTTCTTT. Translating gives CASSYRYSRAFF. V and J are TRBV6-2 or TRBV6-3 and TRBJ1-1; D not resolved. CDR3 size: 12 residues. The ends were cut back, 3 bases at V and 10 bases at J, with 12 bases in the middle. Germline V CDR1 and CDR2: MNHEY, SVGEGT.

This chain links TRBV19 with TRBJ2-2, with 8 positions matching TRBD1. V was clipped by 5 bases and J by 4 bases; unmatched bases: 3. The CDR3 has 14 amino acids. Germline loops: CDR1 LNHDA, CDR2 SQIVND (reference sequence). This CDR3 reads CASSPTGGTGELFF. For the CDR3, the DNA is TGTGCCAGTAGTCCCACAGGGGGCACCGGGGAGCTGTTTTTT.